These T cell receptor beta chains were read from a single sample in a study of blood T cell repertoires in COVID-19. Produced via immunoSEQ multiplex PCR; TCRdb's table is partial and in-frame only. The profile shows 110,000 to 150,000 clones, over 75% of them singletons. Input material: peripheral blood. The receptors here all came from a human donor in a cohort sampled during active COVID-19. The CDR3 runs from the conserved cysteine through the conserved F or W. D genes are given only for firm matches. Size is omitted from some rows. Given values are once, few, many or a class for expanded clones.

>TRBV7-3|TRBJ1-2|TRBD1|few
CASSPNDRADYGYTF
TGTGCCAGCAGCCCCAACGACAGGGCGGACTATGGCTACACCTTC
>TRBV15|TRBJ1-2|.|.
CATSRDYSGGYTF
TGTGCCACCAGCAGAGACTACTCCGGTGGCTACACCTTC
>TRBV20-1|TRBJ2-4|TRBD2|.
CSARLAGGQYF
TGCAGTGCTCGACTAGCGGGAGGCCAGTACTTC
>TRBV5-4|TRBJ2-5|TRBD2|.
CASSLATLAGDETQYF
TGTGCCAGCAGCTTGGCCACCCTAGCGGGAGATGAGACCCAGTACTTC
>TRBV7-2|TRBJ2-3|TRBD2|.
CASSLKTSGRSADTQYF
TGTGCCAGCAGCTTAAAAACTAGCGGGAGGTCGGCAGATACGCAGTATTTT
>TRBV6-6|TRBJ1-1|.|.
CASSFNVGTEAFF
TGTGCCAGCAGTTTCAACGTCGGCACTGAAGCTTTCTTT
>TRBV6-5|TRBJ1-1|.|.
CASSYRGGNTEAFF
TGTGCCAGCAGTTACCGCGGGGGGAACACTGAAGCTTTCTTT
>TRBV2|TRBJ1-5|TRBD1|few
CASSVRQGDQPQHF
TGTGCCAGCAGTGTTCGACAGGGCGATCAGCCCCAGCATTTT
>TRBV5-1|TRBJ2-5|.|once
CASSLEATGGLQETQYF
TGCGCCAGCAGCTTGGAGGCGACGGGGGGCCTCCAAGAGACCCAGTACTTC
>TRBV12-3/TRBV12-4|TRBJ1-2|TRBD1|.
CASSRPGTDGYTF
TGTGCCAGCAGTCGACCGGGGACAGATGGCTACACCTTC
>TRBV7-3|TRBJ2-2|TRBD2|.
CASSAAGGPTGELFF
TGTGCCAGCAGCGCTGCGGGAGGGCCTACCGGGGAGCTGTTTTTT
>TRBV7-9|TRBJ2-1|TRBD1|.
CASSLGTGIYNEQFF
TGTGCCAGCAGCTTAGGGACAGGAATTTACAATGAGCAGTTCTTC
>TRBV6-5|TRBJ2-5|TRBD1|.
CASRTGQSETQYF
TGTGCCAGCAGGACGGGACAGTCGGAGACCCAGTACTTC
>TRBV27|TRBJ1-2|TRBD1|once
CASRITGDLDGYTF
TGTGCCAGCAGGATTACAGGGGATTTGGATGGCTACACCTTC
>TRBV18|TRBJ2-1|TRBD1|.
CASSKTGGRDNEQFF
TGTGCCAGCTCAAAAACAGGGGGCAGGGACAATGAGCAGTTCTTC
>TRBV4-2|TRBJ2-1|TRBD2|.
CASSQSTSSGEQFF
TGTGCCAGCAGCCAATCGACTAGCTCAGGTGAGCAGTTCTTC
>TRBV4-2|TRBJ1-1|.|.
CASSPAGLDTEAFF
TGTGCCAGCAGCCCCGCGGGTTTGGACACTGAAGCTTTCTTT